The entry below gives a single TCR beta chain sequence along with its context. This CDR3 has 15 residues. Germline-derived CDR1 and CDR2 are MDHEN and SYDVKM. With V trimmed by 6 bases and J by 4 bases, 7 bases remained unmatched. The entry originates in a study of T cell clones after liver transplantation. In the study overall: Apart from three HCV-positive recipients, transplants were for non-autoimmune, non-viral reasons.

Sequencing used immunoSEQ multiplex PCR; TCRdb keeps in-frame clones, though not all of them. This sample has 9,500 to 10,000 clones, with around 72% found just once. V and J are TRBV28 and TRBJ2-5, with 11 bases matching TRBD1. The sequencing used CD8+ T cells from blood, collected at the approximately 15-month timepoint. This sequence was found in a human patient who received a liver transplant. Some T cells may arise from the graft donor. The CDR3 sequence: CASRIPGTGGETQYF. The CDR3, as DNA: TGTGCCAGCAGGATACCCGGGACAGGGGGAGAGACCCAGTACTTC. The full variable domain, with the rest looked up from reference TRBV28 and TRBJ2-5, is DVKVTQSSRYLVKRTGEKVFLECVQDMDHENMFWYRQDPGLGLRLIYFSYDVKMKEKGDIPEGYSVSREKKERFSLILESASTNQTSMYLCASRIPGTGGETQYFGPGTRLLVL.